One and the same sample provided the 2 T cell receptor beta chains below, sequenced in a study of T cells in Graves' hyperthyroidism and ophthalmopathy. Researchers took RNA transcripts and amplified the TCR beta CDR3 regions from them. Using the HTBI primer set, a first-round RT-PCR was run on the TCR CDR3. Each CDR3 protein is one row after TCRdb ran MiXCR on the multiplex PCR reads. The sample yields a few hundred thousand distinct CDR3 sequences, less than 20% seen once. The specimen sequenced was blood. The source of these receptors is a woman aged 18-29 years with Graves' hyperthyroidism.

This clonotype has only a few counts. The rearrangement uses TRBV12-3 or TRBV12-4 and TRBJ2-7; weak D call: TRBD2 (6 bases). This CDR3 has 15 amino acids. Trimming left V 1 base short and J 0 bases short, with 10 bases between. The CDR3: CASSLVAGSSYEQYF. In DNA form, the CDR3 reads TGTGCCAGCAGTTTAGTGGCGGGGAGCTCCTACGAGCAGTACTTC.

This clonotype occurred many times. This chain links TRBV11-2 with TRBJ2-5, with 7 bases matching TRBD2. Trimming at V came to 1 base and at J to 1 base, leaving 6 bases not matched to a gene. This CDR3 comprises 16 residues. The germline CDR1 and CDR2 sequences are SGHAT and FQNNGV. CDR3 protein: CASSLVDGGVQETQYF. Written as DNA, the CDR3 is TGTGCCAGCAGCTTAGTGGATGGGGGGGTCCAAGAGACCCAGTACTTC.